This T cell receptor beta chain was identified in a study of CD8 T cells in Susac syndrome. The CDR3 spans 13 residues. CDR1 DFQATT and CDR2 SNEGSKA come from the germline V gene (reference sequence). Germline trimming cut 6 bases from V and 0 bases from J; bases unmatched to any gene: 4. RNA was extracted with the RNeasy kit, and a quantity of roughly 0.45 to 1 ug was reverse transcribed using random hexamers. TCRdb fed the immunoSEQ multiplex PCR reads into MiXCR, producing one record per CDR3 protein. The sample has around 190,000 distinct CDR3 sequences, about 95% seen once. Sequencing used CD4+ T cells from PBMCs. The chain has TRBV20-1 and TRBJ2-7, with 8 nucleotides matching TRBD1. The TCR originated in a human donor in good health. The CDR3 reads CSAGTGISYEQYF. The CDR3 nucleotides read TGCAGTGCCGGGACAGGAATCTCCTACGAGCAGTACTTC.